A single sample is the source of the 11 T cell receptor beta chains below, sequenced in a study of tumor and adjacent non-tumor tissue in lung cancer. A modified ARM-PCR protocol with three rounds of nested PCR amplified TCRbeta. TCRdb itself ran the multiplex PCR reads through MiXCR, one entry per CDR3 protein. The sample holds around 75,000 distinct CDR3 sequences, about two thirds seen once. RNA was extracted from bulk tissue without any cell sorting. More than 3 cm separated this lung sample from the edge of the tumor. The sequencing input was distant non-tumor lung tissue. The receptors shown here come from a woman in her fifties or sixties with non-small cell lung cancer.

Of note for this clonotype: A much larger clonotype is one base distant, so this may be a read error. This chain links TRBV6-1 with TRBJ1-6; 9 positions agree with TRBD1. The germline V gene encodes CDR1 MNHNS and CDR2 SASEGT. The length of the CDR3 is 17 residues. With V trimmed by 7 bases and J by 11 bases, 18 bases remained unmatched. CDR3 coding DNA: TGTGCCAGCACCCCCCTCGACTCGGGACAGGGTCTCACACCCCTCCACTTT. Translating it yields CASTPLDSGQGLTPLHF.

This clonotype has a count of ten or more. DNA of the CDR3: TGTGCCAGCAGTCACTACTACTTAGCGGTTAAGTCCTACAATGAGCAGTTCTTC. Translated: CASSHYYLAVKSYNEQFF. J is TRBJ2-1 and V is TRBV12-3 or TRBV12-4, with a weak D call TRBD2 (6 bases). The CDR3 loop spans 18 amino acids. Trimming shortened V by 5 bases and J by 1 base, and 21 bases separated the two germline ends.

This clonotype was detected only once. This may be a read error, as it is one base from a much larger clone. The V gene is TRBV29-1, the J gene TRBJ2-7; 7 bases agree with TRBD1. The CDR3 totals 10 residues. The germline CDR1 and CDR2 sequences are SQVTM and ANQGSEA. The CDR3 sequence is CGVWTGEQYF. The CDR3 coding sequence is TGCGGCGTTTGGACAGGCGAGCAGTACTTC.

V is TRBV28 and J is TRBJ2-7, with D perhaps matching TRBD2 (6 bases). Trimming took 4 bases from V and 3 from J, leaving 16 bases between them. In germline, CDR1 is MDHEN, CDR2 SYDVKM. This CDR3 contains 15 residues. Here the CDR3 reads CASSSQRRGDYEQYF. DNA for the CDR3: TGTGCCAGCAGTTCCCAAAGGCGGGGAGACTACGAGCAGTACTTC.

With respect to this clonotype: A read error may explain this, as a much larger clone is one base away. This chain's CDR3 is CASSQDEAKNYGYTF. Here the CDR3 DNA reads TGTGCCAGCAGCCAAGATGAAGCGAAGAACTATGGCTACACCTTC. The chain employs TRBV4-2 and TRBJ1-2; no clear D. This CDR3 region has 15 residues. Germline V gives CDR1 LGHNA, CDR2 YNFKEQ. Trimming took off 0 bases at V and 2 bases at J, with 10 bases between the two ends.

In this sample, this clonotype turned up many times. The chain links TRBV10-3 to TRBJ2-5, with D hard to call. CDR1 and CDR2 (germline): ENHRY, SYGVKD. This CDR3 contains 13 residues. Trimming left V 3 bases short and J 4 bases short, with 9 bases between. CDR3 loop: CAISDSILETQYF. The CDR3 nucleotides are TGTGCCATCAGTGATAGTATCTTAGAGACCCAGTACTTC.

About this clonotype: The conserved final phenylalanine or tryptophan is absent from the CDR3, which likely points to a read error. V gene TRBV20-1 combines with J gene TRBJ2-3, with D tentatively TRBD2 (6 bases). The V and J ends lost 5 bases and 6 bases respectively, with 18 bases between them. Germline V gene data show CDR1 as DFQATT and CDR2 as SNEGSKA (reference sequence). CDR3 size: 14 residues. CDR3 sequence (DNA): TGCAGTGCTGCGAAACTAGCAGCTGGGGATACGCAGTATCTT. Translation gives CSAAKLAAGDTQYL.

The CDR3: CASSNVERINQETQYF. DNA for the CDR3: TGTGCCAGCAGTAACGTTGAGCGGATAAACCAAGAGACCCAGTACTTC. The chain recombines TRBV28 with TRBJ2-5, with a weak D call TRBD2 (5 bases). The germline V and J ends were trimmed by 5 bases and 0 bases, with 16 bases remaining between them. Germline values: CDR1 MDHEN, CDR2 SYDVKM. The CDR3 extends over 16 amino acids.

Details on this clonotype: One junction end disagrees with the germline gene, perhaps due to a read error. V is TRBV20-1 and J is TRBJ2-6, with 8 positions matching TRBD1. Germline values: CDR1 DFQATT, CDR2 SNEGSKA (reference sequence). This CDR3 comprises 15 residues. The CDR3 DNA is TGCAGTGTTATCGACAGGGGATCCGGGACCAACATCCTGACTTTC. It yields the protein CSVIDRGSGTNILTF.

This clonotype is labeled medium-sized. The J gene is TRBJ2-1, the V gene TRBV6-1; 8 nucleotides match TRBD1. Germline trimming cut 4 bases from V and 8 bases from J; bases unmatched to any gene: 7. CDR1 is MNHNS, CDR2 SASEGT, per germline. The CDR3 totals 14 residues. Here the CDR3 reads CASSVQGEKDEQFF. In DNA form, the CDR3 reads TGTGCCAGCAGTGTACAGGGGGAAAAAGATGAGCAGTTCTTC.

As for this clonotype: A single base separates this from a much larger clone, so it may be a read error. This chain connects TRBV6-6 to TRBJ2-3; 9 nucleotides agree with TRBD2. Germline CDR1 and CDR2: MNHNY and SVGAGI (reference sequence). The CDR3 extends over 17 amino acids. This chain's CDR3 is CASSYSRGSGGSDTHYF. Written as DNA, the CDR3 is TGTGCCAGCAGTTACTCTCGGGGTAGCGGGGGTTCAGATACGCATTATTTT.